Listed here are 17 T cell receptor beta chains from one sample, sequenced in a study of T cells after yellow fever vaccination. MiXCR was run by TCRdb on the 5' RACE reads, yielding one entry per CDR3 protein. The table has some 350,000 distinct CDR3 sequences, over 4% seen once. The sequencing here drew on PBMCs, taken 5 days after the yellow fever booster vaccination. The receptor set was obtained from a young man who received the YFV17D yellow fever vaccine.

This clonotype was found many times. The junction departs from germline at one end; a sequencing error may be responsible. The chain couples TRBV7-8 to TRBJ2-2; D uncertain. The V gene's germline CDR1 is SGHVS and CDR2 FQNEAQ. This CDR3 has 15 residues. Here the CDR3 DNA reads TGTGCCAGCAGCTTATCGTATGCGAAAACCGGGGAGCTGTTTTTT. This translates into CASSLSYAKTGELFF.

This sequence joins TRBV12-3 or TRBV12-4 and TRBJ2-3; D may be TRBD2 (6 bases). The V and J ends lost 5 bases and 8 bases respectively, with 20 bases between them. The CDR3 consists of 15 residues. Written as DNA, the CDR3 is TGTGCCAGCAGTGCCGCCGGGACTCCGCTCGGTACGCAGTATTTT. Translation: CASSAAGTPLGTQYF.

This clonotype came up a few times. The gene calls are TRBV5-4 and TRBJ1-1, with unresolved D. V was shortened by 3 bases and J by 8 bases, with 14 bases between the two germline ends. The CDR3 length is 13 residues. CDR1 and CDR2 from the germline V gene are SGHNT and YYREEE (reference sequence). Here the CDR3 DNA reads TGTGCCAGCAGCTCTCAGAGAACCTACGAAGCTTTCTTT. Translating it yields CASSSQRTYEAFF. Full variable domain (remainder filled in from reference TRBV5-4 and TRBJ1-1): ETGVTQSPTHLIKTRGQQVTLRCSSQSGHNTVSWYQQALGQGPQFIFQYYREEENGRGNFPPRFSGLQFPNYSSELNVNALELDDSALYLCASSSQRTYEAFFGQGTRLTVV.

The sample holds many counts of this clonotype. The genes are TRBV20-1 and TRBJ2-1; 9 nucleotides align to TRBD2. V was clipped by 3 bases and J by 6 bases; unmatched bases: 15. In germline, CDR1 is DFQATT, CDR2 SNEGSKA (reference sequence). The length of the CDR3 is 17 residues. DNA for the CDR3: TGCAGTGCTAGCGGGCTAGCGGGGACCACCGGGGGCAATGAGCAGTTCTTC. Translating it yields CSASGLAGTTGGNEQFF.

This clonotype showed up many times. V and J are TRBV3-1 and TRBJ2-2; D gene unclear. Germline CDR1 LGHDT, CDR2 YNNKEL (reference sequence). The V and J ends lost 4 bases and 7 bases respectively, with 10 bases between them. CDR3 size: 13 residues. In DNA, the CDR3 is TGTGCCAGCAGCCGCACGAGTAGCGGGGAGCTGTTTTTT. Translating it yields CASSRTSSGELFF.

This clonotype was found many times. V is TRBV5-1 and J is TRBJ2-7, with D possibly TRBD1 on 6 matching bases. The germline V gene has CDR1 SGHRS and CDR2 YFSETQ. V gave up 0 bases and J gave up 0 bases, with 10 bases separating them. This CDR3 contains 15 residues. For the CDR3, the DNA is TGCGCCAGCAGCTTGGAGGCGACAGGCTCCTACGAGCAGTACTTC. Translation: CASSLEATGSYEQYF.

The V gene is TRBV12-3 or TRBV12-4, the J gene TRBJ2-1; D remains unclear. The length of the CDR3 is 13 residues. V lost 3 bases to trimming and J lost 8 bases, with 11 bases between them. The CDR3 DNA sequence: TGTGCCAGCAGTTTGCCCCAGACGTATGAGCAGTTCTTC. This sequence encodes CASSLPQTYEQFF.

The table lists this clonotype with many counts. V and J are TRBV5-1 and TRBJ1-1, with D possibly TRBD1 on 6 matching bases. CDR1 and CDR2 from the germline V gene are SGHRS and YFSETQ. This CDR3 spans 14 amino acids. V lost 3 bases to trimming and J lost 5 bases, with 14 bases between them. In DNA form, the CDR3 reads TGCGCCAGCAGCTCACAGGGTTATCGGACTGAAGCTTTCTTT. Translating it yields CASSSQGYRTEAFF.

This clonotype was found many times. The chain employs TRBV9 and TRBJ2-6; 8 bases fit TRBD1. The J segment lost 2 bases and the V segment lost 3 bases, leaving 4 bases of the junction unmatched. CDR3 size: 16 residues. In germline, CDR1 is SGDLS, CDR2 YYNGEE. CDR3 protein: CASSALTGAGANVLTF. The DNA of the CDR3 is TGTGCCAGCAGCGCCTTGACAGGGGCTGGGGCCAACGTCCTGACTTTC.

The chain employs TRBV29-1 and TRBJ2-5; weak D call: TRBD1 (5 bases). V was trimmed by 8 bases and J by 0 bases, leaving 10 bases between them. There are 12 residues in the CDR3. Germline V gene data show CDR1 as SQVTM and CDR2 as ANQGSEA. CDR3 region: CSLTVNQETQYF. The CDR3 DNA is TGCAGCCTGACAGTCAACCAAGAGACCCAGTACTTC.

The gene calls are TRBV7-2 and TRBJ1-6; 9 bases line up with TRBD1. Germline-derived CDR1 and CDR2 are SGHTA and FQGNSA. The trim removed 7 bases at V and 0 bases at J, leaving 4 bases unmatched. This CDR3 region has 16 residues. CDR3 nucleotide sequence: TGTGCCAGCACCATGACAGGGGGCTCCTATAATTCACCCCTCCACTTT. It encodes CASTMTGGSYNSPLHF. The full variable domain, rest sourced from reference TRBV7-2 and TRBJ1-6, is GAGVSQSPSNKVTEKGKDVELRCDPISGHTALYWYRQSLGQGLEFLIYFQGNSAPDKSGLPSDRFSAERTGGSVSTLTIQRTQQEDSAVYLCASTMTGGSYNSPLHFGNGTRLTVT.

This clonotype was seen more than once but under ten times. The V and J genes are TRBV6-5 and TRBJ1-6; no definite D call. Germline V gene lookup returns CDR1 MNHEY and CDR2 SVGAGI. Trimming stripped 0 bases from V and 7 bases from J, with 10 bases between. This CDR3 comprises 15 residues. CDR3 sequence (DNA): TGTGCCAGCAGTTACTCTTGGAGTCAAAATTCACCCCTCCACTTT. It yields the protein CASSYSWSQNSPLHF.

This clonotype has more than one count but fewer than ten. The CDR3 nucleotides read TGCAGCGTTGACACGCTTCAGGGGCCGGGGAATGGCTACACCTTC. This codes for CSVDTLQGPGNGYTF. The genes are TRBV29-1 and TRBJ1-2; a weak D match, TRBD1 (6 bases). Trimming pared 3 bases from V and 6 bases from J, leaving 20 bases between. From germline, CDR1 is SQVTM and CDR2 ANQGSEA. This CDR3 is built from 15 residues.

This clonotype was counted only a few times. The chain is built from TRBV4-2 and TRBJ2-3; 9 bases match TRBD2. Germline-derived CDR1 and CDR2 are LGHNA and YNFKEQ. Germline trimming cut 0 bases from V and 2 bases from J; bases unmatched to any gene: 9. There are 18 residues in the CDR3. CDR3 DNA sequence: TGTGCCAGCAGCCAAGAAGGCTTTGAGCGGGGGGCCACAGATACGCAGTATTTT. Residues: CASSQEGFERGATDTQYF.

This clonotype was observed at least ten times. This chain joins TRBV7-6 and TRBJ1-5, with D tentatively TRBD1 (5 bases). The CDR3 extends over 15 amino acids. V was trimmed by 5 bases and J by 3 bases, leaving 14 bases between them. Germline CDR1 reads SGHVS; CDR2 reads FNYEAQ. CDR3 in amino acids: CASSQSTGLNQPQHF. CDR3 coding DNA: TGTGCCAGCAGCCAAAGCACAGGACTCAATCAGCCCCAGCATTTT.

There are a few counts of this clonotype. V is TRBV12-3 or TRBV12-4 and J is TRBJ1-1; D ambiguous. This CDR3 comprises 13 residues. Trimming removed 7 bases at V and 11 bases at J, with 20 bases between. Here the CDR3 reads CASTQLGGRLAFF. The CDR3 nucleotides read TGTGCCAGCACTCAATTGGGCGGGCGTCTGGCTTTCTTT.

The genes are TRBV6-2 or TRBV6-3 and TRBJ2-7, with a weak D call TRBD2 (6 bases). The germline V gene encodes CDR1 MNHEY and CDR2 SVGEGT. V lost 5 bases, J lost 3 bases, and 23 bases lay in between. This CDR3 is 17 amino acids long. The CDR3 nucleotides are TGTGCCAGCAGTCGAGCGGAGGGCCCTTTTGCCTTCTACGAGCAGTACTTC. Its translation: CASSRAEGPFAFYEQYF.